This TCR beta chain was sequenced during a study of T cell repertoires in cytomegalovirus infection. Turning to the study itself: Both CMV infection and a matching HLA type were indicated by public TCR beta signatures. Broader study findings: Pooled public TCR beta family frequency picked out CMV carriers with the relevant HLA. Clonotype analysis showed dominance of the ex vivo response by HLA-C-restricted CMV-specific TCR beta clonotypes.

TCRdb passed the reads through MiXCR, listing each CDR3 protein once. The sample includes under 300,000 distinct CDR3 sequences, roughly 12% seen only once; the top ten take 1.5% to 2%. Comments on this clonotype: Antigen specificity is unknown.

Trimming took off 0 bases at V and 8 bases at J, with 11 bases between the two ends. This CDR3 contains 13 residues. Germline CDR1 reads SQVTM; CDR2 reads ANQGSEA. This clonotype originated in a human donor in good health (CMV status not recorded). Some clones in this sample may be carry-over from other donors' samples. This sequence joins TRBV29-1 and TRBJ2-4; D is perhaps TRBD1 or TRBD2 (5 bases each). The sample taken for sequencing was PBMCs. The CDR3 loop reads CSVEDRGRDIQYF. CDR3 DNA sequence: TGCAGCGTTGAAGATCGGGGCCGGGACATTCAGTACTTC.